This TCR beta chain was captured by sequencing in a study of early stage breast cancer tumors. About the research overall: About 70% of the 16 invasive tumors were ER+, PR+ and HER2-.

V dropped 3 bases and J dropped 11 bases, with 22 bases sitting between them. The CDR3 consists of 15 residues. Germline V gives CDR1 LNHDA, CDR2 SQIVND (reference sequence). TCRdb's table, derived via immunoSEQ multiplex PCR, lists solely in-frame clones and lacks some. This table has about 63,000 clones, 60% to 85% appearing once. About this clone itself: No antigen is known for it.

The study, taken as a whole, reports: Enriched TCRB sequences shared across patients were mostly commonly generated sequences. Tumors had approximately 2.5-fold higher T cell density than normal breast.

The specimen sequenced was blood. The chain employs TRBV19 and TRBJ1-1; D possibly corresponds to TRBD1 (6 bases). This clonotype originated in a person aged 25-39 years with breast cancer. DNA of the CDR3: TGTGCCAGTAGTATTAGGGGAACGAGGGGGGGCGGTGCTTTCTTT. It encodes CASSIRGTRGGGAFF.